This record covers a single TCR beta chain. What it binds is not known. A much larger clone lies one base from this, so it may be a read error. This record belongs to a study of human T cells and chemical hapten exposure. General study findings and limits: With regard to DPC sensitization, TCRs above 1 in 1000 frequency did not change. Clustering by CDR3 similarity yielded significantly more large clusters from expanded TCRs than controls. Correlating positively with patch test score were the PT1 expanded TCR counts.

This CDR3 contains 13 residues. CDR1 SEHNR and CDR2 FQNEAQ come from the germline V gene (reference sequence). V shed 5 bases and J shed 3 bases, with 10 bases lying between them. The time point is: patch test 1, 2 weeks after DPC sensitization. Described treatment: therapeutic diphenylcyclopropenone sensitization with weekly scalp DPC. Unseparated into fractions, whole blood served as the source from which total RNA was extracted. TCRdb independently ran MiXCR on the RACE reads; one entry per CDR3 protein. The table lists 180,000 or so distinct CDR3 sequences, 14% of them singletons, with 1.7% in the top ten.

The specimen was whole blood, collected in connection with sensitization to the hapten diphenylcyclopropenone (DPC). The sequence was collected from a young woman with alopecia areata. Some clones in this sample may be carry-over from other donors' samples. This chain joins TRBV7-9 and TRBJ1-2; a weak D match, TRBD1 (5 bases). The CDR3 nucleotides are TGTGCCAGCAGCCTGGTACAGGACTATGGCTACACCTTC. This sequence encodes CASSLVQDYGYTF.